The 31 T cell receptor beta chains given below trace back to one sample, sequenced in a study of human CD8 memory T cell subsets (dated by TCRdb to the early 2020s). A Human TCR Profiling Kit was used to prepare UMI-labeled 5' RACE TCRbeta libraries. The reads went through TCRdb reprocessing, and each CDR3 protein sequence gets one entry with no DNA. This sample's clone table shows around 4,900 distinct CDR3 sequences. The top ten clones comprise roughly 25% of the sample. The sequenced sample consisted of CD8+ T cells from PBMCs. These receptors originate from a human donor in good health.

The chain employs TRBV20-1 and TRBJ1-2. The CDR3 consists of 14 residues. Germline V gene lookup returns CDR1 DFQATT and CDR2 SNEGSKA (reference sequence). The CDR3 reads CSAREGDLNYGYTF.

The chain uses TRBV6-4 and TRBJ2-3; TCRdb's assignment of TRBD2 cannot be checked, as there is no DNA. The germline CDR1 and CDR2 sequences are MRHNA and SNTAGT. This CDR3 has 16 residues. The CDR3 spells CASSDHTSGHTDTQYF.

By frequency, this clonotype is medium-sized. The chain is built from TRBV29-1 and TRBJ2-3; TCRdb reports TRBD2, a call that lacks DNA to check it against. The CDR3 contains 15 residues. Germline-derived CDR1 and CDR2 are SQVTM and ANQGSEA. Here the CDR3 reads CSAPTSPPGADTQYF.

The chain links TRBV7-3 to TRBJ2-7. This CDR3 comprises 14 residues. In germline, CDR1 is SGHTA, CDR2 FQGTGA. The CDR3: CASSLMAGSYEQYF.

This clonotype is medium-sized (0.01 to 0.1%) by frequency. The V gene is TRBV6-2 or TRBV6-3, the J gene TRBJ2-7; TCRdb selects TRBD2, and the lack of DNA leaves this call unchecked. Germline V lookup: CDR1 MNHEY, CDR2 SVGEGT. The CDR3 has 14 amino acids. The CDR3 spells CASSYSSGSYEQYF.

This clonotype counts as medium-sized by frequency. The CDR3: CASSLLVGESSYNEQFF. The chain has TRBV27 and TRBJ2-1; with no DNA, the TCRdb D assignment of TRBD1 cannot be verified. Per the germline V gene, CDR1 is MNHEY and CDR2 is SMNVEV (reference sequence). The CDR3 covers 17 residues.

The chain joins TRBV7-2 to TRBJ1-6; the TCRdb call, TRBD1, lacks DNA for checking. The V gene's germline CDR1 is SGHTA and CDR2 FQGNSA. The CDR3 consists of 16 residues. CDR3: CASSDKGTVSNSPLHF.

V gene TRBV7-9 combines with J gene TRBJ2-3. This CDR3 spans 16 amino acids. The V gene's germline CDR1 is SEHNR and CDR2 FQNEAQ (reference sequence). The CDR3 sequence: CASRSSGATLTDTQYF.

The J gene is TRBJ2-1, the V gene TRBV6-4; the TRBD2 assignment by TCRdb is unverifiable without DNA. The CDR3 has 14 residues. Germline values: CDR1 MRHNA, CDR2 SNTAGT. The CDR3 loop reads CASSEGLASNEQFF.

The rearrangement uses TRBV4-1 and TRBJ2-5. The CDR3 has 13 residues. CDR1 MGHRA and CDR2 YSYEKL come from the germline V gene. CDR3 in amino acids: CASSQDLQETQYF.

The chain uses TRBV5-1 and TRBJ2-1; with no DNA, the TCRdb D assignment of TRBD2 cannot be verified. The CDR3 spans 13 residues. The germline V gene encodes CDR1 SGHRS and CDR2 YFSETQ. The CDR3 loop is CASSYRASGEQFF.

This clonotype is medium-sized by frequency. The CDR3 loop is CASSYAPQETQYF. The rearrangement joins TRBV6-6 to TRBJ2-5; lacking DNA, the TRBD1 call made by TCRdb goes unchecked. The CDR3 totals 13 residues. The germline V gene encodes CDR1 MNHNY and CDR2 SVGAGI (reference sequence).

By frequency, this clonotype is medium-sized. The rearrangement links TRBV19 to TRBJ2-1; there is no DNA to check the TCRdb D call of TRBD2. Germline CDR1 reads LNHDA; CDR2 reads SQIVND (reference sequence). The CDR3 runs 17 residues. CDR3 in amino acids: CASSLITSGSFWNEQFF. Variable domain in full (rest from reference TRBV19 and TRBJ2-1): DGGITQSPKYLFRKEGQNVTLSCEQNLNHDAMYWYRQDPGQGLRLIYYSQIVNDFQKGDIAEGYSVSREKKESFPLTVTSAQKNPTAFYLCASSLITSGSFWNEQFFGPGTRLTVL.

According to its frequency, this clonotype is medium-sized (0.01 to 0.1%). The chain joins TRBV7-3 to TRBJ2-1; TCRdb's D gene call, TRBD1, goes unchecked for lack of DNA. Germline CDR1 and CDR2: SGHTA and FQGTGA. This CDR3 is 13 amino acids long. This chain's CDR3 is CASSTHSQGEQFF.

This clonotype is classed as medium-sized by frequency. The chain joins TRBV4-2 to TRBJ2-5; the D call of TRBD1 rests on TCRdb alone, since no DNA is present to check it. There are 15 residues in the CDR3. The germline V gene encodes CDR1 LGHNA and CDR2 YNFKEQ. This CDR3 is CASSQDRQGQETQYF.

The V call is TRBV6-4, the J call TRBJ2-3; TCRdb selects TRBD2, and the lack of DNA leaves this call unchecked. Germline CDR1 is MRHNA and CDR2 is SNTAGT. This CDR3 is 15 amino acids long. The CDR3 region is CASSGGTSHTDTQYF.

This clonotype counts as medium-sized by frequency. CDR3 protein: CASSLGGLAGVPDTDTQYF. The chain combines TRBV7-2 with TRBJ2-3; TCRdb names TRBD2, which stays unverified in the absence of DNA. Germline V gives CDR1 SGHTA, CDR2 FQGNSA. The CDR3 is 19 amino acids.

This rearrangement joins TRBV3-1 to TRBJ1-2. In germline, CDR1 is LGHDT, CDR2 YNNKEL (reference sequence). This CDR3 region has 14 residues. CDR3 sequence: CASSPGEVFYGYTF. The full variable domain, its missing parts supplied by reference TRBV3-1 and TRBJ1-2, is DTAVSQTPKYLVTQMGNDKSIKCEQNLGHDTMYWYKQDSKKFLKIMFSYNNKELIINETVPNRFSPKSPDKAHLNLHINSLELGDSAVYFCASSPGEVFYGYTFGSGTRLTVV.

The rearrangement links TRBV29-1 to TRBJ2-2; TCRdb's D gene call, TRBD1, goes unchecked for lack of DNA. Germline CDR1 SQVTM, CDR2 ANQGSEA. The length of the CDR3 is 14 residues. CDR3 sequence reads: CSVTTGGDTGELFF.

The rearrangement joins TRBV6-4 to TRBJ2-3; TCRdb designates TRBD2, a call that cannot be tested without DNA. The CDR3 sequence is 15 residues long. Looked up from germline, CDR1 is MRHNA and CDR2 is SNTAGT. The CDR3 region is CASSERQGGADTQYF.

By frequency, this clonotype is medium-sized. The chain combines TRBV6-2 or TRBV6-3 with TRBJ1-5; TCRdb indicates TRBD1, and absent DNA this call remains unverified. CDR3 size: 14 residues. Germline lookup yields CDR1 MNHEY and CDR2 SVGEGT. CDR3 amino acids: CASSMTGENQPQHF.

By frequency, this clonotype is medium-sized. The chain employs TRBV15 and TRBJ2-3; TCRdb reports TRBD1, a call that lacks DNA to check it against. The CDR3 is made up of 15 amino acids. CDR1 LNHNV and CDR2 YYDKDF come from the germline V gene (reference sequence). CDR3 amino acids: CATSTESGGADTQYF.

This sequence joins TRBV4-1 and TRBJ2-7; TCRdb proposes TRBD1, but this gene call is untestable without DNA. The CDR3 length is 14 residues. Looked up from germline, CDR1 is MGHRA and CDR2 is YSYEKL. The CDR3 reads CASSARTGGPEQYF.

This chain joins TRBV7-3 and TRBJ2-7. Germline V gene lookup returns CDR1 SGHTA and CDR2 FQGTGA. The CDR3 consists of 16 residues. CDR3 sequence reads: CASSRTQWQSSYEQYF.

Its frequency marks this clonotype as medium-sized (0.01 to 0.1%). The CDR3 here is CASSLFGLAGGIQETQYF. J is TRBJ2-5 and V is TRBV27; checking the TCRdb D call of TRBD2 is not possible without DNA. CDR3 length equals 18 residues. From germline, CDR1 is MNHEY and CDR2 SMNVEV (reference sequence).

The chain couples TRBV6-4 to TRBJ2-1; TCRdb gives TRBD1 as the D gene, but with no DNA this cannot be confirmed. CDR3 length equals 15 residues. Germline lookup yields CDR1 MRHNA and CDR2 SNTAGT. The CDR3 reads CASSESRQGHNEQFF.

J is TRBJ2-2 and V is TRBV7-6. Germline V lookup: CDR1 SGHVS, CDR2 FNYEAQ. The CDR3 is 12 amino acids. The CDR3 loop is CASSLRSGELFF.

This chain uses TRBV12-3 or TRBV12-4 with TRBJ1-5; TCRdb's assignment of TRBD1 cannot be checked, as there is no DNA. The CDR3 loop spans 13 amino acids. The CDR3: CASQPGQWQPQHF.

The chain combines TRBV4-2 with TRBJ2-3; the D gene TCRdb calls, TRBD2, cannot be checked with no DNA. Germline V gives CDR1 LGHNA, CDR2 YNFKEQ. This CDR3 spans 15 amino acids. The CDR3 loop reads CASSQDKAGPDTQYF.

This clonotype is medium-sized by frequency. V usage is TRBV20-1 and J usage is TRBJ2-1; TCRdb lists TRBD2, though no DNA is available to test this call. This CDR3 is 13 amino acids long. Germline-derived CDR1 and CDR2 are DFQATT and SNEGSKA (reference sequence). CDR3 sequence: CSAPSGGINEQFF.

CDR3 protein: CASSLWSGRAYEQYF. This sequence joins TRBV11-2 and TRBJ2-7. The CDR3 extends over 15 amino acids. Germline V gives CDR1 SGHAT, CDR2 FQNNGV.